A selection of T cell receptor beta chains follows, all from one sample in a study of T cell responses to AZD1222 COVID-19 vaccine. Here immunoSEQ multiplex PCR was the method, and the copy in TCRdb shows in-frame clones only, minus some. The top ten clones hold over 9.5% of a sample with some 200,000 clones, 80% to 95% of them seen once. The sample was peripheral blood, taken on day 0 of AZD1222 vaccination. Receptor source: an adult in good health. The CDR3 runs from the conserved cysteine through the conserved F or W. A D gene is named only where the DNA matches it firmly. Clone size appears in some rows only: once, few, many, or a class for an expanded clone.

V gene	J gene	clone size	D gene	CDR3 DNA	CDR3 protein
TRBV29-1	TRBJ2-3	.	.	TGCAGCGTCGCTCCCATGGAGGGATTAGGCACAGATACGCAGTATTTT	CSVAPMEGLGTDTQYF
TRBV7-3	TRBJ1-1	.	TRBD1	TGTGCCAGCAGCTTATCCGGGACAGGGGGCACTGAAGCTTTCTTT	CASSLSGTGGTEAFF
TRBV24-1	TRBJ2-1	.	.	TGTGCCACCAGTCTAGGGGGGGGAAACAATGAGCAGTTCTTC	CATSLGGGNNEQFF
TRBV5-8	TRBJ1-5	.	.	TGTGCCAGCAGCTTTATAAGGGATAGCAATCAGCCCCAGCATTTT	CASSFIRDSNQPQHF
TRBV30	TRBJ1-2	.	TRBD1	TGTGCCTGGAGTGGATCGACAGGGACTGGCTACACCTTC	CAWSGSTGTGYTF
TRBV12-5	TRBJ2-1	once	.	TGTGCTAGTGGTCTGTCTACCACCTACAATGAGCAGTTCTTC	CASGLSTTYNEQFF
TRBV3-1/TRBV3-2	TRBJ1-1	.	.	TGTGCCAGCAGCCCGGGGACTGGTGCATCGAACACTGAAGCTTTCTTT	CASSPGTGASNTEAFF
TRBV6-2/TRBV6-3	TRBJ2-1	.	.	TGTGCCAGCAGTTACTCCGCCAATGAGCAGTTCTTC	CASSYSANEQFF
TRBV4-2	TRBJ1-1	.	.	TGTGCCAGCAGCCAAGAAAAAACCCGCGGGAACACTGAAGCTTTCTTT	CASSQEKTRGNTEAFF
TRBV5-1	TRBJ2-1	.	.	TGCGCCAGCAGACCGGGGGACAATGAGCAGTTCTTC	CASRPGDNEQFF
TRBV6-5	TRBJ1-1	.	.	TGTGCCAGCAGTTACTTGAGTGGGCAGGGGAACACTGAAGCTTTCTTT	CASSYLSGQGNTEAFF
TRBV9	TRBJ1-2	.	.	TGTGCCAGCAGCGTAGTTAGGGGAGGGTTGGACTATGGCTACACCTTC	CASSVVRGGLDYGYTF
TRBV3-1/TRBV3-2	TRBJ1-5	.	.	TGTGCCAGCAGCCAAACAGGGATAACACAGCCCCAGCATTTT	CASSQTGITQPQHF
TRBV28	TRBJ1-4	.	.	TGTGCGAGCAGTTTTAATGAAAAACTGTTTTTT	CASSFNEKLFF
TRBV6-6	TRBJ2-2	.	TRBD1	TGTGCCAGCAGCCTCGGGACAGGGATGAACACCGGGGAGCTGTTTTTT	CASSLGTGMNTGELFF
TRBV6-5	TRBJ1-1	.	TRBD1	TGTGCCAGCAGCTCGGGACAGCTGAACACTGAAGCTTTCTTT	CASSSGQLNTEAFF
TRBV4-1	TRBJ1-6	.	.	TGCGCCAGCAGCCAGATGGCATACTCACCCCTCCACTTT	CASSQMAYSPLHF
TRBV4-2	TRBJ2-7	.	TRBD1	TGTGCCAGCAGCCAACAATCCGGGACAGGCGGTAACGAGCAGTACTTC	CASSQQSGTGGNEQYF
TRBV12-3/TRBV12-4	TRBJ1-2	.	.	TGTGCCAGCAGCCCCAGGGGTACGGGCTACACCTTC	CASSPRGTGYTF